This TCR beta chain was identified in a study of T cell changes during pregnancy in multiple sclerosis. CDR3 length equals 12 residues. Trimming took off 0 bases at V and 7 bases at J, with 7 bases between the two ends. Germline CDR1 and CDR2: SGDLS and YYNGEE. Here immunoSEQ multiplex PCR was the method, and the copy in TCRdb shows in-frame clones only, minus some. The sample includes 33,000 or so clones, about nine tenths of them seen just once. V and J are TRBV9 and TRBJ1-1; TRBD1 is a possible D gene (5 bases). The clonotype comes from a female donor with multiple sclerosis, enrolled in a pregnancy study. This specimen consisted of CD8+ T cells from peripheral blood mononuclear cells, obtained in the third trimester of pregnancy. CDR3 in amino acids: CASSVDDSEAFF. The CDR3 nucleotides read TGTGCCAGCAGCGTAGACGACAGTGAAGCTTTCTTT.